This is a list of T cell receptor beta chains from one sample in a study of blood T cell repertoires in COVID-19. Clones were read by immunoSEQ multiplex PCR, and TCRdb kept only the in-frame ones, dropping some. The repertoire consists of fewer than 200,000 clones, with around 80% occurring once and the leading ten covering 5.5% to 7.5%. The sample comprised peripheral blood. These receptors all come from a human donor in a cohort sampled during active COVID-19. Both conserved end residues are trimmed from each CDR3. A D gene is named only where the DNA matches it firmly.

V	J	D	CDR3
TRBV7-3	TRBJ1-4	NA	ASSSRQAATNEKLF
TRBV19	TRBJ2-7	TRBD1	ASSMPGQGSYEQY
TRBV11-2	TRBJ2-7	NA	ASSSFPEQY
TRBV6-4	TRBJ1-3	TRBD1	ASSEWGQDDPRNTIY
TRBV12-5	TRBJ2-2	TRBD2	ASGLVIGLAGETGELF
TRBV13	TRBJ1-1	TRBD1	ASSPSEGAGTEAF
TRBV25-1	TRBJ1-1	NA	ASSELRGSVGTEAF
TRBV30	TRBJ1-2	NA	AWSVSTGFSLGGYT
TRBV5-1	TRBJ1-1	TRBD1	ASSTQMGDRGTEAF
TRBV12-5	TRBJ1-1	NA	ASGLVLLGDTEAF